This TCR beta chain was obtained from a study of blood T cell repertoires in COVID-19. This CDR3 spans 16 amino acids. The junction had 7 bases not matched to a gene; V was cut back by 3 bases and J by 5 bases. Germline V gene sequence: CDR1 SEHNR, CDR2 FQNEAQ (reference sequence). This clone was picked up one time. Methods used by the authors: Reference gene primer amplification gave estimated nucleated cell counts. TCRdb keeps only in-frame clones here, not all; method: immunoSEQ multiplex PCR. The DNA was the basis for D and trimming; V, J and clone size are from that table. There are over 250,000 clones in the sample; over 85% occur only once, and approximately 1.8% lies in the top ten.

This chain uses TRBV7-9 with TRBJ2-2, with 9 nucleotides matching TRBD2. Sequencing was done on a sample of PBMCs or T cells enriched from blood (not recorded which). The clonotype was recovered from a woman in her sixties or seventies who had recovered from COVID-19. For the CDR3, the DNA is TGTGCCAGCAGCTTCCTTCTTAGCGGGAGTACCGGGGAGCTGTTTTTT. Its protein is CASSFLLSGSTGELFF. Full variable domain (rest looked up from reference TRBV7-9 and TRBJ2-2): DTGVSQNPRHKITKRGQNVTFRCDPISEHNRLYWYRQTLGQGPEFLTYFQNEAQLEKSRLLSDRFSAERPKGSFSTLEIQRTEQGDSAMYLCASSFLLSGSTGELFFGEGSRLTVL.